This is a list of T cell receptor beta chains from one sample in a study of blood T cell repertoires in COVID-19. Using immunoSEQ multiplex PCR, the repertoire was profiled, and TCRdb retains in-frame clones only, with some absent. The repertoire holds under 250,000 clones, with 65% to 90% as singletons. Material for sequencing was PBMCs or T cells enriched from blood (not recorded which). The receptor set was obtained from a woman aged 45 to 65 with acute COVID-19. CDR3s include the opening cysteine and the closing phenylalanine or tryptophan. The D gene is left open where the match is weak. Where a row states a size, it is once, few, many or the class of an expanded clone; other rows omit it.

J,V,D,size,CDR3,DNA
TRBJ2-4,TRBV5-6,TRBD1,.,CASSLGTGKNIQYF,TGTGCCAGCAGCTTGGGGACAGGGAAAAACATTCAGTACTTC
TRBJ1-6,TRBV7-8,.,.,CASSLGGIGDSPLHF,TGTGCCAGCAGCTTGGGGGGGATAGGGGACTCACCCCTCCACTTT
TRBJ1-2,TRBV7-6,.,.,CASSLVSGQFGDYGYTF,TGTGCCAGCAGCTTAGTATCCGGACAGTTCGGTGACTATGGCTACACCTTC
TRBJ2-3,TRBV7-6,TRBD2,.,CASSWGFGSGAEDTQYF,TGTGCCAGCAGCTGGGGATTCGGTAGCGGGGCTGAAGATACGCAGTATTTT
TRBJ1-2,TRBV5-5,.,.,CASSLDPVGYTF,TGTGCCAGCAGCTTGGACCCGGTAGGCTACACCTTC
TRBJ1-1,TRBV2,.,.,CASKQNTEAFF,TGTGCCAGCAAACAGAACACTGAAGCTTTCTTT
TRBJ2-7,TRBV5-1,.,.,CASSLDTGIEQYF,TGCGCCAGCAGCTTGGACACAGGGATCGAGCAGTACTTC
TRBJ1-6,TRBV30,.,.,CALRRSNSPLHF,TGTGCCTTGAGGCGTTCTAATTCACCCCTCCACTTT
TRBJ2-1,TRBV6-5,.,.,CASRAPNDNEQFF,TGTGCCAGCAGAGCTCCTAACGACAATGAGCAGTTCTTC
TRBJ2-5,TRBV27,.,.,CASSLQGAETQYF,TGTGCCAGCAGCTTACAGGGCGCGGAGACCCAGTACTTC
TRBJ1-2,TRBV6-5,TRBD1,.,CASLDRVGYTF,TGTGCCAGTCTGGACAGGGTTGGCTACACCTTC
TRBJ1-1,TRBV5-1,.,once,CASSLSGDTEAFF,TGCGCCAGCAGCTTATCAGGGGACACTGAAGCTTTCTTT
TRBJ1-1,TRBV14,.,.,CASSQDRAEGNTEAFF,TGTGCCAGCAGCCAAGATCGGGCAGAGGGGAACACTGAAGCTTTCTTT
TRBJ1-2,TRBV6-5,.,.,CATEARVGGYTF,TGTGCCACCGAGGCCCGGGTAGGTGGCTACACCTTC
TRBJ1-1,TRBV30,TRBD1,.,CAQLGQVGRAFF,TGTGCCCAACTGGGACAGGTCGGACGAGCTTTCTTT
TRBJ1-4,TRBV7-2,TRBD1,.,CASRRQGIEKLFF,TGTGCCAGCAGGAGACAGGGAATTGAAAAACTGTTTTTT
TRBJ1-1,TRBV4-2,.,.,CASSQDRTLNTEAFF,TGTGCCAGCAGCCAAGATCGGACTTTGAACACTGAAGCTTTCTTT
TRBJ2-7,TRBV9,.,.,CASSVGGAQGLYEQYF,TGTGCCAGCAGCGTAGGAGGGGCTCAGGGGCTCTACGAGCAGTACTTC
TRBJ2-7,TRBV15,TRBD2,.,CATSRGSGGALGEQYF,TGTGCCACCAGCAGAGGGTCCGGGGGGGCCCTGGGCGAGCAGTACTTC
TRBJ2-7,TRBV2,.,.,CASSGQKFYEQYF,TGTGCCAGCAGTGGACAGAAGTTCTACGAGCAGTACTTC
TRBJ1-2,TRBV12-3/TRBV12-4,.,.,CASTGGRGGGYTF,TGTGCCAGCACCGGCGGGCGGGGCGGGGGCTACACCTTC
TRBJ1-1,TRBV10-3,.,.,CATAEMGRNTEAFF,TGTGCCACCGCCGAAATGGGGAGGAACACTGAAGCTTTCTTT
TRBJ1-4,TRBV2,.,.,CATNRITNEKLFF,TGTGCCACGAACAGGATTACTAATGAAAAACTGTTTTTT
TRBJ2-1,TRBV7-2,TRBD2,.,CASSQTSGGGYNEQFF,TGTGCCAGCAGCCAAACCAGCGGGGGGGGATACAATGAGCAGTTCTTC